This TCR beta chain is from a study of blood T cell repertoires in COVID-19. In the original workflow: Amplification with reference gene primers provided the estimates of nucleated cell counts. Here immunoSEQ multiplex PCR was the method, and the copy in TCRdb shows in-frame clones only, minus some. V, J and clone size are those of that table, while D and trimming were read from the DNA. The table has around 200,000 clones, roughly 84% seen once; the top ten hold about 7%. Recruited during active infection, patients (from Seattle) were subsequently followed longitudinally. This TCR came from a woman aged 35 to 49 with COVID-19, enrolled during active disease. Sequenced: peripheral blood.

The CDR3 region has the DNA TGTGCCAGCAGCCCGGAGGGGGGAGGGGTCAAAAACATTCAGTACTTC. Amino acid sequence: CASSPEGGGVKNIQYF. This chain links TRBV5-4 with TRBJ2-4, with D perhaps TRBD2 (7 bases). The V and J ends lost 4 bases and 3 bases respectively, with 17 bases between them. CDR1 is SGHNT, CDR2 YYREEE, per germline (reference sequence). The CDR3 has 16 amino acids.